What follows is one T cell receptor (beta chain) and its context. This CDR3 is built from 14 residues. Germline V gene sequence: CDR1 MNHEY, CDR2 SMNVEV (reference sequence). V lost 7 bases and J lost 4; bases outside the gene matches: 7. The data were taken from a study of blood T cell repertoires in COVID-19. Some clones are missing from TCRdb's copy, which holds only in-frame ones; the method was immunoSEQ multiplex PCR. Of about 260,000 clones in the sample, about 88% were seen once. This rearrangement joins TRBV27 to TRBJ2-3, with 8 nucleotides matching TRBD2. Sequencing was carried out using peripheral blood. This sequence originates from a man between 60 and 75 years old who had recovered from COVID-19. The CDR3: CASTPLSGADTQYF. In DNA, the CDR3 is TGTGCCAGCACTCCCCTTAGCGGGGCAGATACGCAGTATTTT.